A selection of T cell receptor beta chains follows, all from one sample in a study of blood T cell repertoires in COVID-19. The table came from immunoSEQ multiplex PCR; TCRdb's copy has only in-frame clones and leaves some out. Among about 120,000 clones listed, 87% were seen once. Sequencing input: peripheral blood. The receptor source for this set is a human donor in a cohort sampled during active COVID-19. Both conserved end residues are part of each CDR3. D genes are given only for firm matches. Rows give clone size only sometimes, using once, few, many, or a class for an expanded clone.

J gene: TRBJ2-7; V gene: TRBV19; D gene: -; clone size: -; CDR3 protein: CASSKVGGPSYEQYF; CDR3 DNA: TGTGCCAGTAGTAAAGTGGGGGGGCCGTCCTACGAGCAGTACTTC
J gene: TRBJ1-2; V gene: TRBV5-1; D gene: TRBD1; clone size: once; CDR3 protein: CASSLTPSGTGSGYTF; CDR3 DNA: TGCGCCAGCAGCTTGACCCCTTCCGGGACAGGATCGGGCTACACCTTC
J gene: TRBJ2-5; V gene: TRBV2; D gene: -; clone size: -; CDR3 protein: CASTARGELGGTQYF; CDR3 DNA: TGTGCCAGCACCGCAAGAGGAGAGCTTGGCGGGACCCAGTACTTC
J gene: TRBJ1-2; V gene: TRBV10-3; D gene: TRBD1; clone size: -; CDR3 protein: CAISERQGDGYTF; CDR3 DNA: TGTGCCATCAGTGAGCGGCAGGGGGATGGCTACACCTTC
J gene: TRBJ1-4; V gene: TRBV27; D gene: TRBD1; clone size: -; CDR3 protein: CASSSNRGIRWEATNEKLFF; CDR3 DNA: TGTGCCAGCAGTTCCAACAGGGGGATAAGGTGGGAGGCAACTAATGAAAAACTGTTTTTT
J gene: TRBJ1-1; V gene: TRBV4-1; D gene: -; clone size: few; CDR3 protein: CASSQWTQGMGPDTEAFF; CDR3 DNA: TGCGCCAGCAGCCAATGGACACAGGGCATGGGGCCAGACACTGAAGCTTTCTTT
J gene: TRBJ2-1; V gene: TRBV6-4; D gene: TRBD2; clone size: -; CDR3 protein: CASSDRGLAGRNEQFF; CDR3 DNA: TGTGCCAGCAGTGACAGGGGACTAGCGGGACGGAATGAGCAGTTCTTC
J gene: TRBJ2-3; V gene: TRBV18; D gene: TRBD2; clone size: -; CDR3 protein: CASSPELAGTDTQYF; CDR3 DNA: TGTGCCAGCTCACCTGAACTAGCGGGCACAGATACGCAGTATTTT
J gene: TRBJ2-5; V gene: TRBV5-1; D gene: -; clone size: -; CDR3 protein: CASSPDGRGRETQYF; CDR3 DNA: TGCGCCAGCAGCCCTGATGGGCGGGGACGGGAGACCCAGTACTTC
J gene: TRBJ2-7; V gene: TRBV10-1; D gene: TRBD2; clone size: few; CDR3 protein: CASSESGGRTYEQYF; CDR3 DNA: TGCGCCAGCAGTGAGTCGGGCGGGAGGACCTACGAGCAGTACTTC
J gene: TRBJ1-2; V gene: TRBV7-3; D gene: -; clone size: -; CDR3 protein: CASSLTRVGGYTF; CDR3 DNA: TGTGCCAGCAGCTTAACCAGGGTCGGAGGCTACACCTTC
J gene: TRBJ1-4; V gene: TRBV19; D gene: -; clone size: -; CDR3 protein: CASSKAPGGNEKLFF; CDR3 DNA: TGTGCCAGTAGTAAGGCTCCCGGGGGGAATGAAAAACTGTTTTTT
J gene: TRBJ1-1; V gene: TRBV10-2; D gene: TRBD1; clone size: -; CDR3 protein: CASSDSGQGWTEAFF; CDR3 DNA: TGCGCCAGCAGTGATTCCGGACAGGGGTGGACTGAAGCTTTCTTT
J gene: TRBJ2-3; V gene: TRBV19; D gene: -; clone size: few; CDR3 protein: CASSIIRQVGSDTQYF; CDR3 DNA: TGTGCCAGTAGTATTATAAGGCAGGTCGGCTCAGATACGCAGTATTTT
J gene: TRBJ1-6; V gene: TRBV7-9; D gene: -; clone size: -; CDR3 protein: CASRLNPMNSPLHF; CDR3 DNA: TGTGCCAGCAGACTGAACCCAATGAATTCACCCCTCCACTTT
J gene: TRBJ1-1; V gene: TRBV7-2; D gene: -; clone size: once; CDR3 protein: CATKRGGPGENTEAFF; CDR3 DNA: TGTGCCACCAAAAGGGGTGGGCCAGGGGAGAACACTGAAGCTTTCTTT
J gene: TRBJ1-4; V gene: TRBV11-3; D gene: TRBD1; clone size: once; CDR3 protein: CASSISTGGANEKLFF; CDR3 DNA: TGTGCCAGCAGCATATCAACAGGGGGTGCTAATGAAAAACTGTTTTTT
J gene: TRBJ1-2; V gene: TRBV2; D gene: -; clone size: -; CDR3 protein: CASSEGAGSNYGYTF; CDR3 DNA: TGTGCCAGCAGTGAAGGAGCAGGCTCTAACTATGGCTACACCTTC
J gene: TRBJ2-7; V gene: TRBV18; D gene: -; clone size: once; CDR3 protein: CASSPPSVPNEQYF; CDR3 DNA: TGTGCCAGCTCACCTCCCTCGGTCCCCAACGAGCAGTACTTC
J gene: TRBJ2-5; V gene: TRBV5-4; D gene: TRBD2; clone size: -; CDR3 protein: CASSGGTSVWYF; CDR3 DNA: TGTGCCAGCAGCGGAGGGACTAGCGTCTGGTACTTC
J gene: TRBJ2-3; V gene: TRBV4-2; D gene: TRBD2; clone size: -; CDR3 protein: CASSQDRLGAGGSTDTQYF; CDR3 DNA: TGTGCCAGCAGCCAAGATCGATTGGGTGCGGGGGGGAGCACAGATACGCAGTATTTT
J gene: TRBJ1-1; V gene: TRBV14; D gene: -; clone size: -; CDR3 protein: CASSQAGMNTEAFF; CDR3 DNA: TGTGCCAGCAGCCAAGCGGGGATGAACACTGAAGCTTTCTTT